This T cell receptor (beta chain) was observed in a study of T cell responses to AZD1222 COVID-19 vaccine. Remarks on this clone: Its target is not known. Other DNA sequences within the sample encode an identical CDR3.

Clones were sequenced by immunoSEQ multiplex PCR, and TCRdb holds only the in-frame ones, with some missing. The sample carries 96,000 or so clones, roughly nine tenths recorded once. Study observations and caveats: Regions left unmutated in variants are reportedly the target of nearly half of spike-specific TCRs. Clonal diversity was possibly underestimated, and white British individuals and females predominated among donors.

This CDR3 has 11 amino acids. Germline assignment: CDR1 DFQATT and CDR2 SNEGSKA (reference sequence). Trimming removed 6 bases from V and 3 bases from J, with 9 bases in between. This receptor was taken from an adult in good health. V usage is TRBV20-1 and J usage is TRBJ2-7; TRBD1 is a possible D gene (5 bases). The sequencing used peripheral blood, collected on day 0 of AZD1222 vaccination. The CDR3 DNA reads as TGCAGTGCCGCAGACAGCTACGAGCAGTACTTC. Translating gives CSAADSYEQYF.